Each of the 8 T cell receptor beta chains below was sequenced from the same sample in a study of cytomegalovirus exposure and HLA in healthy donors. The PCR used 60 Vbeta and 13 Jbeta primers. Sequenced by immunoSEQ multiplex PCR; TCRdb stores in-frame clones only, minus some. The sample gives 150,000 to 200,000 clones, about 82% of which show up once; approximately 2% is in the top ten. Sequencing used PBMCs. The source is a woman aged 30 to 39 in good health and CMV-seronegative.

In DNA, the CDR3 is TGTGCCAGCAGTCCCTGGGAGTCAGACCGCTATGGCTACACCTTC. It yields the protein CASSPWESDRYGYTF. The chain uses TRBV6-5 and TRBJ1-2; D is unresolved. The CDR3 covers 15 residues. The germline gives CDR1 MNHEY, CDR2 SVGAGI. Trimming left V 5 bases short and J 4 bases short, with 17 bases between.

This rearrangement joins TRBV7-9 to TRBJ2-2; TRBD1 agrees at 8 bases. V was pared by 2 bases and J by 3 bases, with 2 bases of the junction left unmatched. The CDR3 length is 15 residues. From germline, CDR1 is SEHNR and CDR2 FQNEAQ (reference sequence). The CDR3 spells CASSLIQGDTGELFF. In nucleotides, the CDR3 is TGTGCCAGCAGCTTAATACAGGGGGACACCGGGGAGCTGTTTTTT.

This sequence joins TRBV30 and TRBJ1-3; unclear D gene. The CDR3 totals 14 residues. CDR1 is GTSNPN and CDR2 is SVGIG in the germline V gene (reference sequence). V lost 0 bases, J lost 7 bases, and 13 bases lay in between. The CDR3 DNA reads as TGTGCCTGGAGTGTTTTTGAAAACCGGAACACCATATATTTT. Amino acid sequence: CAWSVFENRNTIYF.

The chain uses TRBV27 and TRBJ1-6; no reliable D call. Trimming stripped 6 bases from V and 0 bases from J, with 12 bases between. From germline, CDR1 is MNHEY and CDR2 SMNVEV (reference sequence). CDR3 length equals 16 residues. CDR3 sequence reads: CASSREESSYNSPLHF. The CDR3 nucleotides read TGTGCCAGCAGCCGGGAGGAGAGCTCCTATAATTCACCCCTCCACTTT.

This sequence joins TRBV6-6 and TRBJ2-7; 9 positions agree with TRBD1. V shed 0 bases, J shed 6 bases, and the junction held 3 bases outside the gene matches. This CDR3 has 14 amino acids. Germline lookup yields CDR1 MNHNY and CDR2 SVGAGI (reference sequence). The CDR3 DNA sequence: TGTGCCAGCAGTTACTCCGGGACAGGGCCCGAGCAGTACTTC. This gives the protein CASSYSGTGPEQYF.

The chain recombines TRBV6-5 with TRBJ1-2, with TRBD1 as a possible D gene (6 bases). Germline lookup yields CDR1 MNHEY and CDR2 SVGAGI. The CDR3 covers 13 residues. With 6 bases removed from V and 4 bases from J, the gap between germline ends came to 12 bases. CDR3 sequence: CASRPTGFYGYTF. CDR3 bases: TGTGCCAGCAGACCCACAGGGTTCTATGGCTACACCTTC.

The chain uses TRBV30 and TRBJ1-1; D perhaps matches TRBD1 (6 bases). Germline assignment: CDR1 GTSNPN and CDR2 SVGIG (reference sequence). The CDR3 contains 13 residues. The V end lost 2 bases, the J end lost 5 bases, and 12 bases lay between the germline ends. CDR3 nucleotide sequence: TGTGCCTGGAGTCAGGGGTCCCTGACTGAAGCTTTCTTT. It encodes CAWSQGSLTEAFF.

V is TRBV15 and J is TRBJ2-3, with D perhaps TRBD2 (5 bases). The V end was cut by 3 bases, the J end by 2 bases, with 9 bases between. Germline V gene lookup returns CDR1 LNHNV and CDR2 YYDKDF (reference sequence). This CDR3 region has 14 residues. CDR3 sequence reads: CATSSLANTDTQYF. CDR3 bases: TGTGCCACCAGCAGCCTAGCCAACACAGATACGCAGTATTTT.